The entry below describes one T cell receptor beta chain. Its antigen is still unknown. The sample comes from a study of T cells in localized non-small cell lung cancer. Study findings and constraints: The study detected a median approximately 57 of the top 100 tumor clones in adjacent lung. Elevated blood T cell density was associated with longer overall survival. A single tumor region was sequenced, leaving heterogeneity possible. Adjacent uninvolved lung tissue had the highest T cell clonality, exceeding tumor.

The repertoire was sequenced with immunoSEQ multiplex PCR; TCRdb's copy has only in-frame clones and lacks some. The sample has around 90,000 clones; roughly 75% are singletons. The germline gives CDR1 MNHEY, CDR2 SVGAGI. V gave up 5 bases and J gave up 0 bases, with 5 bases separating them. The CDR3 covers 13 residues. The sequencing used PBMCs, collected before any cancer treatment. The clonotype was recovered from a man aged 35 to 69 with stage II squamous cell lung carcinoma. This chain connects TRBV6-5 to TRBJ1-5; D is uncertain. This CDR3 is CASSPRSNQPQHF. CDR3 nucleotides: TGTGCCAGCAGTCCACGTAGCAATCAGCCCCAGCATTTT.